The 20 T cell receptor beta chains reported below all come from one sample, sequenced in a study of shared clonotypes between healthy human individuals. Clones were read by immunoSEQ multiplex PCR, and TCRdb kept only the in-frame ones, dropping some. The sample records about 2.4 million clones, over 85% being singletons. Sequencing input: naive CD4+ T cells sorted from blood. Stated subset: CD45RA+ positively selected. The source of these receptors is a man aged 18 to 35 in good health.

The chain joins TRBV30 to TRBJ2-1; D not certain. V lost 0 bases to trimming and J lost 5 bases, with 11 bases between them. Germline assignment: CDR1 GTSNPN and CDR2 SVGIG (reference sequence). This CDR3 has 14 residues. CDR3 bases: TGTGCCTGGAGTGTACAGATGAGGCACAATGAGCAGTTCTTC. Translating it yields CAWSVQMRHNEQFF.

Turning to this clone: The same CDR3 also results from other DNA sequences found in this sample. V gene TRBV5-1 combines with J gene TRBJ2-3, with D unresolved. The CDR3 runs 12 residues. CDR1 and CDR2 from the germline V gene are SGHRS and YFSETQ. The germline V and J ends were trimmed by 4 bases and 2 bases, with 5 bases remaining between them. In DNA form, the CDR3 reads TGCGCCAGCAGCCCTAACACAGATACGCAGTATTTT. Translating it yields CASSPNTDTQYF.

The gene calls are TRBV5-6 and TRBJ2-3; TRBD1 agrees at 10 bases. The germline V gene has CDR1 SGHDT and CDR2 YYEEEE. The V gene end was trimmed by 3 bases and the J gene end by 3 bases; junction bases not matched to a gene: 4. The CDR3 contains 15 residues. CDR3 DNA: TGTGCCAGCAGCTCGCCGGGACAGGGGACAGATACGCAGTATTTT. Its protein product is CASSSPGQGTDTQYF. Supplemented by reference TRBV5-6 and TRBJ2-3, the full variable domain reads DAGVTQSPTHLIKTRGQQVTLRCSPKSGHDTVSWYQQALGQGPQFIFQYYEEEERQRGNFPDRFSGHQFPNYSSELNVNALLLGDSALYLCASSSPGQGTDTQYFGPGTRLTVL.

V and J are TRBV18 and TRBJ2-1; D ambiguous. V lost 2 bases to trimming and J lost 4 bases, with 12 bases between them. The germline V gene has CDR1 KGHSH and CDR2 LQKENI. This CDR3 is built from 15 residues. CDR3 loop: CASSPILWLYNEQFF. In nucleotides, the CDR3 is TGTGCCAGCTCACCAATCCTGTGGTTATACAATGAGCAGTTCTTC.

The V gene is TRBV9, the J gene TRBJ2-7; a possible D gene is TRBD1 (5 bases). V was shortened by 3 bases and J by 3 bases, with 13 bases between the two germline ends. The CDR3 is 14 amino acids. Germline V gene sequence: CDR1 SGDLS, CDR2 YYNGEE. The CDR3 loop reads CASSARGQSYEQYF. DNA of the CDR3: TGTGCCAGCAGCGCTCGTGGACAAAGCTACGAGCAGTACTTC. Full variable domain (remainder filled in from reference TRBV9 and TRBJ2-7): DSGVTQTPKHLITATGQRVTLRCSPRSGDLSVYWYQQSLDQGLQFLIQYYNGEERAKGNILERFSAQQFPDLHSELNLSSLELGDSALYFCASSARGQSYEQYFGPGTRLTVT.

J is TRBJ2-6 and V is TRBV11-3; 10 bases fit TRBD1. CDR3 size: 18 residues. Germline V CDR1 and CDR2: SGHNT, YENEEA. Trimming cost V 5 bases and J 0 bases; bases outside gene matches: 7. This CDR3 reads CASSPGTGDTSGANVLTF. CDR3 DNA sequence: TGTGCCAGCAGCCCCGGGACAGGGGATACCTCTGGGGCCAACGTCCTGACTTTC.

The J gene is TRBJ2-3, the V gene TRBV19; tentatively, D is TRBD1 (6 bases). CDR3 length equals 13 residues. V was clipped by 5 bases and J by 4 bases, with 10 bases between them. Germline V gene sequence: CDR1 LNHDA, CDR2 SQIVND (reference sequence). CDR3 residues: CASSQGPADTQYF. CDR3 sequence (DNA): TGTGCCAGTAGTCAGGGGCCGGCAGATACGCAGTATTTT.

The chain is built from TRBV19 and TRBJ1-5; D remains unclear. Germline V lookup: CDR1 LNHDA, CDR2 SQIVND (reference sequence). The CDR3 has 13 amino acids. V shed 7 bases and J shed 9 bases, with 16 bases lying between them. In DNA form, the CDR3 reads TGTGCCAGTAAGGGTCCCCTACCTCGGCCCCAGCATTTT. This encodes CASKGPLPRPQHF.

The chain recombines TRBV25-1 with TRBJ1-4, with D unclear. The CDR3 contains 13 residues. Trimming removed 0 bases from V and 6 bases from J, with 5 bases in between. Germline V gene lookup returns CDR1 MGHDK and CDR2 SYGVNS. The chain's CDR3 is CASSEYTDEKLFF. For the CDR3, the DNA is TGTGCCAGCAGTGAATATACGGATGAAAAACTGTTTTTT.

The V and J genes are TRBV5-4 and TRBJ2-1, with a tentative D call TRBD2 (6 bases). V was clipped by 3 bases and J by 9 bases, with 10 bases between them. The CDR3 runs to 12 residues. The germline V gene encodes CDR1 SGHNT and CDR2 YYREEE (reference sequence). CDR3 loop: CASSWVGGEQFF. CDR3 sequence (DNA): TGTGCCAGCAGCTGGGTCGGGGGTGAGCAGTTCTTC.

This chain connects TRBV5-1 to TRBJ2-3, with 10 bases aligning to TRBD2. V gave up 6 bases and J gave up 1 base; unmatched junction bases: 11. The CDR3 has 17 amino acids. In germline, CDR1 is SGHRS, CDR2 YFSETQ. CDR3 region: CASTRLAGVVGTDTQYF. In DNA form, the CDR3 reads TGCGCCAGCACACGGCTAGCGGGAGTTGTTGGCACAGATACGCAGTATTTT.

The CDR3 coding sequence is TGTGCCATCAGTGAGCAGGGCACGGAAACTGAAGCTTTCTTT. Amino acid sequence: CAISEQGTETEAFF. The rearrangement links TRBV10-3 to TRBJ1-1, with TRBD1 as a possible D gene (5 bases). V was trimmed by 2 bases and J by 5 bases, leaving 12 bases between them. Per germline, CDR1 ENHRY and CDR2 SYGVKD. There are 14 residues in the CDR3.

V usage is TRBV6-5 and J usage is TRBJ1-1, with TRBD1 as a possible D gene (5 bases). Germline values: CDR1 MNHEY, CDR2 SVGAGI. V lost 6 bases, J lost 1 base, and 15 bases lay in between. The CDR3 runs to 15 residues. CDR3 DNA: TGTGCCAGCAGCCCCACGCCGGGGGGGAACACTGAAGCTTTCTTT. It yields the protein CASSPTPGGNTEAFF.

V usage is TRBV18 and J usage is TRBJ2-7; 7 bases are shared with TRBD1. CDR3 size: 19 residues. CDR1 and CDR2 (germline): KGHSH, LQKENI. V dropped 3 bases and J dropped 3; count of bases not matched to a gene: 20. CDR3 protein: CASSPPPTGFFTHGYEQYF. The CDR3 nucleotides read TGTGCCAGCTCACCCCCCCCGACAGGGTTTTTTACCCATGGCTACGAGCAGTACTTC.

Turning to this clone: Other DNA sequences of this sample code for an identical CDR3. The V gene is TRBV2, the J gene TRBJ1-5, with a weak D call TRBD1 (5 bases). V lost 3 bases and J lost 2, with 5 bases in between. This CDR3 has 13 residues. Germline CDR1 SNHLY, CDR2 FYNNEI. The CDR3 loop reads CASSDRGNQPQHF. In DNA form, the CDR3 reads TGTGCCAGCAGTGACAGGGGCAATCAGCCCCAGCATTTT. Full variable domain (outside the CDR3, taken from reference TRBV2 and TRBJ1-5): EPEVTQTPSHQVTQMGQEVILRCVPISNHLYFYWYRQILGQKVEFLVSFYNNEISEKSEIFDDQFSVERPDGSNFTLKIRSTKLEDSAMYFCASSDRGNQPQHFGDGTRLSIL.

This clone appeared a single time. The V and J genes are TRBV7-9 and TRBJ2-6; D is ambiguous. The germline gives CDR1 SEHNR, CDR2 FQNEAQ (reference sequence). V was clipped by 8 bases and J by 0 bases, with 8 bases between them. The CDR3 length is 14 residues. The CDR3 region is CASQRGSGANVLTF. CDR3 coding DNA: TGTGCCAGCCAAAGAGGCTCTGGGGCCAACGTCCTGACTTTC.

This clone has only a few counts. This chain links TRBV6-6 with TRBJ1-5, with D perhaps matching TRBD1 (5 bases). The CDR3 totals 12 residues. The V and J ends lost 0 bases and 15 bases respectively, with 12 bases between them. Germline V CDR1 and CDR2: MNHNY, SVGAGI (reference sequence). CDR3 in amino acids: CASSYSSGGWHF. The CDR3 region has the DNA TGTGCCAGCAGTTACTCTTCCGGGGGTTGGCATTTT.

The chain employs TRBV5-1 and TRBJ1-5; D possibly corresponds to TRBD1 (5 bases). Trimming pared 2 bases from V and 2 bases from J, leaving 14 bases between. The germline V gene encodes CDR1 SGHRS and CDR2 YFSETQ. The CDR3 length is 16 residues. This chain's CDR3 is CASSLSGGMGNQPQHF. The DNA of the CDR3 is TGCGCCAGCAGCTTATCCGGGGGAATGGGCAATCAGCCCCAGCATTTT.

As to this clone: Other DNA sequences from this sample encode an identical CDR3 as well. The rearrangement uses TRBV19 and TRBJ2-7, with TRBD1 matching over 9 bases. Germline CDR1 reads LNHDA; CDR2 reads SQIVND (reference sequence). This CDR3 has 14 amino acids. J was trimmed by 4 bases and V by 5 bases; bases with no gene match: 6. In DNA form, the CDR3 reads TGTGCCAGTAGTCCGGGACAGGGAACTTACGAGCAGTACTTC. Amino acids: CASSPGQGTYEQYF.

The chain uses TRBV30 and TRBJ2-7, with 11 nucleotides matching TRBD2. V lost 5 bases, J lost 0 bases, and 9 bases stayed unmatched. The V gene's germline CDR1 is GTSNPN and CDR2 SVGIG (reference sequence). This CDR3 has 16 amino acids. In nucleotides, the CDR3 is TGTGCCTGGTCAATAGCCGGGACTAGCGGCTCCTACGAGCAGTACTTC. It yields the protein CAWSIAGTSGSYEQYF. Combining the CDR3 with reference TRBV30 and TRBJ2-7 gives the whole variable domain SQTIHQWPATLVQPVGSPLSLECTVEGTSNPNLYWYRQAAGRGLQLLFYSVGIGQISSEVPQNLSASRPQDRQFILSSKKLLLSDSGFYLCAWSIAGTSGSYEQYFGPGTRLTVT.